Detailed here is one T cell receptor (beta chain). What it binds is not known. TCRdb's copy holds only in-frame clones and misses some; the assay was immunoSEQ multiplex PCR. The repertoire holds 30,000 to 40,000 clones, with 81% as singletons. Germline V gene sequence: CDR1 MNHNS, CDR2 SASEGT. The CDR3 consists of 11 residues. The germline V and J ends were trimmed by 4 bases and 10 bases, with 8 bases remaining between them. This specimen belongs to a study of OX40 agonist ivuxolimab in advanced cancers. About the research overall: A diagnosis of hepatocellular carcinoma, melanoma, renal cell or head and neck cancer was present in dose-escalation patients. General study points: On average, CD8+ T cells had more expanded clones than CD4+.

The V and J genes are TRBV6-1 and TRBJ1-3, with unresolved D. The specimen was CD4+ or CD8+ T cells sorted from blood, collected in a trial of the OX40 agonist ivuxolimab. This sequence was found in an adult with an advanced solid tumor such as melanoma, head and neck, liver or kidney cancer. In nucleotides, the CDR3 is TGTGCCAGCAGTGGGGAAGGGACCATATATTTT. Amino acids: CASSGEGTIYF.